Each of the 5 T cell receptor beta chains below was sequenced from the same sample in a study of vaccination and CD4 T cells after COVID-19. These receptors' antigens are unknown. Once obtained from cultured CD4+ T cells, the DNA was sequenced using the Oncomine TCR Beta short-read assay. TCRdb reanalysed the PCR reads using MiXCR and keeps one entry per CDR3 protein. Of around 25,000 distinct CDR3 sequences listed, 25% to 30% are singletons. Time point described: late sampling 161 to 241 days after vaccination in a few convalescent patients. This sample's treatment: roughly 10-day PBMC culture with coronavirus spike peptide pools or control peptides (ViraFEST assay). Source: CD4+ T cells from blood, cultured in vitro, taken about 7 months after SARS-CoV-2 vaccination. The receptors were sampled from a human donor who had recovered from COVID-19.

This chain joins TRBV5-1 and TRBJ2-3, with D possibly TRBD1 on 6 matching bases. Germline V gene lookup returns CDR1 SGHRS and CDR2 YFSETQ. V was shortened by 5 bases and J by 6 bases, with 7 bases between the two germline ends. The CDR3 length is 11 residues. This CDR3 reads CASRGADTQYF. CDR3 in DNA: TGCGCCAGCAGGGGGGCGGATACGCAGTATTTT.

The chain has TRBV7-9 and TRBJ2-3, with 13 bases aligning to TRBD2. With V trimmed by 5 bases and J by 6 bases, 8 bases remained unmatched. This CDR3 is 16 amino acids long. Germline V lookup: CDR1 SEHNR, CDR2 FQNEAQ (reference sequence). CDR3: CASSKTGTSGTDTQYF. The CDR3 bases are TGTGCCAGCAGCAAAACCGGGACTAGCGGGACGGATACGCAGTATTTT.

This clonotype was counted a few times. The gene calls are TRBV20-1 and TRBJ2-1; 11 nucleotides match TRBD2. The germline V gene has CDR1 DFQATT and CDR2 SNEGSKA (reference sequence). Trimming took 3 bases from V and 0 from J; bases not matched to a gene: 7. The CDR3 consists of 17 residues. This chain's CDR3 is CSASDRLAGSSYNEQFF. The CDR3 DNA reads TGCAGTGCTAGCGACAGACTAGCGGGATCCTCCTACAATGAGCAGTTCTTC.

This clonotype occurred a few times. V and J are TRBV20-1 and TRBJ2-3; D not resolved. The CDR3 is made up of 15 amino acids. The V and J ends lost 0 bases and 1 base respectively, with 11 bases between them. The germline V gene encodes CDR1 DFQATT and CDR2 SNEGSKA (reference sequence). The CDR3 sequence: CSARDLERGTDTQYF. DNA of the CDR3: TGCAGTGCTAGAGATCTTGAAAGGGGCACAGATACGCAGTATTTT.

The V gene is TRBV18, the J gene TRBJ1-1; a possible D gene is TRBD1 (6 bases). Germline V gives CDR1 KGHSH, CDR2 LQKENI. CDR3 length equals 15 residues. Trimming shortened V by 5 bases and J by 3 bases, and 16 bases separated the two germline ends. The CDR3 region is CASSSSWAGDTEAFF. The CDR3 nucleotides read TGTGCCAGCTCATCTTCATGGGCAGGGGACACTGAAGCTTTCTTT.